This T cell receptor beta chain appears in the sequencing data of a study of T cells in Graves' hyperthyroidism and ophthalmopathy. The V and J ends lost 4 bases and 5 bases respectively, with 21 bases between them. The CDR3 extends over 16 amino acids. Germline CDR1 is SGHRS and CDR2 is YFSETQ. RNA transcripts were the template for amplifying TCR beta CDR3 regions. Using the HTBI primer set, a first-round RT-PCR was run on the TCR CDR3. MiXCR was run by TCRdb on the multiplex PCR reads, yielding one entry per CDR3 protein. The table shows under 550,000 distinct CDR3 sequences, with roughly 13% occurring only once. This clonotype turned up a few times.

The V and J genes are TRBV5-1 and TRBJ2-5, with D possibly matching TRBD2 (5 bases). The sequencing input was blood. The TCR originated in a woman younger than 30 with Graves' hyperthyroidism. In DNA, the CDR3 is TGCGCCAGCAGCGCAACTAGTTCCTTAGCGAGGGAGACCCAGTACTTC. Amino acids: CASSATSSLARETQYF.